The present TCR beta chain was sequenced within a study of T cells in Graves' hyperthyroidism and ophthalmopathy. This clonotype was seen many times. What it binds is not known. At one end the junction does not follow the germline gene, possibly because of a read error. Enrolled ophthalmopathy patients presented with a Clinical Activity Score of at least 3, a NOSPECS grade of at least 4, and disease duration under 3 months. Each diagnosis was grounded in clinical symptoms, serum thyroxine and TRAb, thyroid ultrasound, and orbital computed tomography. The CDR3 covers 15 residues. Germline V gene lookup returns CDR1 MDHEN and CDR2 SYDVKM. Whole-study findings and limits: Onset of ophthalmopathy came a median approximately 6.5 months after the model predicted it.

Template material for amplifying TCR beta CDR3 regions consisted of RNA transcripts. A set of HTBI primers served as the primers for a first-round RT-PCR of the TCR CDR3. TCRdb fed the multiplex PCR reads into MiXCR, producing one record per CDR3 protein. This table has 220,000 or so distinct CDR3 sequences, less than 20% appearing once. The clonotype originates from a woman younger than 35 with Graves' ophthalmopathy. V is TRBV28 and J is TRBJ1-2; TRBD1 agrees at 9 bases. Sequencing input: blood. For the CDR3, the DNA is TGTGCCAGCAGTCTATGGACAGGGGTTTTGTATGGCTACACCTTC. This codes for CASSLWTGVLYGYTF.